The rows below give T cell receptor beta chains drawn from one sample of a study of Graves' ophthalmopathy and Graves' hyperthyroidism. A single record per CDR3 protein comes from TCRdb applying MiXCR to the multiplex PCR reads. The profile shows approximately 380,000 distinct CDR3 sequences, around 21% of them singletons. Sequenced sample: peripheral blood. These receptors were obtained from a woman younger than 35 with stable Graves' hyperthyroidism. CDR3s include the opening cysteine and the closing phenylalanine or tryptophan. A D gene is named only where the DNA matches it firmly. Expanded clones get a size class; other rows say once, few or many, or leave the size out.

DNA: TGTGCCAGCATCAAATCCCCAGACCGTAGCTATGGCTACACCTTC
CDR3: CASIKSPDRSYGYTF
length: 15
size: .
V: TRBV6-4
D: .
J: TRBJ1-2

DNA: TGTGCCTGGAGTGACGGGACGTCCGCCGGGGAGCTGTTTTTT
CDR3: CAWSDGTSAGELFF
length: 14
size: .
V: TRBV30
D: .
J: TRBJ2-2

DNA: TGTGCCAGCAGCTTCGGACACTACTACGAGCAGTACTTC
CDR3: CASSFGHYYEQYF
length: 13
size: .
V: TRBV28
D: .
J: TRBJ2-7

DNA: TGTGCCAGCAGTCAGGGGGCCGGGGAGCTGTTTTTT
CDR3: CASSQGAGELFF
length: 12
size: many
V: TRBV12-3/TRBV12-4
D: TRBD1
J: TRBJ2-2

DNA: TGTGCCAGCAGCCCGGGACTGTTAGACTCTGGAAACACCATATATTTT
CDR3: CASSPGLLDSGNTIYF
length: 16
size: .
V: TRBV7-8
D: .
J: TRBJ1-3

DNA: TGCAGTGCTAGACCCGACGGGAACACCGGGGAGCTGTTTTTT
CDR3: CSARPDGNTGELFF
length: 14
size: many
V: TRBV20-1
D: .
J: TRBJ2-2

DNA: TGCAGTGCTAGATCCCGCCGGAGCTCCTACGAGCAGTACTTC
CDR3: CSARSRRSSYEQYF
length: 14
size: many
V: TRBV20-1
D: .
J: TRBJ2-7

DNA: TGTGCCAGCAGTTACCGGACAGGGCCTGGGGGTGAAGCTTTCTTT
CDR3: CASSYRTGPGGEAFF
length: 15
size: .
V: TRBV6-5
D: TRBD1
J: TRBJ1-1

DNA: TGTGCCAGCAGGGATAATCAGCCCCAGCATTTT
CDR3: CASRDNQPQHF
length: 11
size: many
V: TRBV6-1
D: .
J: TRBJ1-5

DNA: TGTGCCAGCAGTCAGGCCCCAGGAGAAGCTTTCTTT
CDR3: CASSQAPGEAFF
length: 12
size: many
V: TRBV6-1
D: .
J: TRBJ1-1

DNA: TGCAGCGTGGCCCTCAGCTCCTATGGCTACACCTTC
CDR3: CSVALSSYGYTF
length: 12
size: many
V: TRBV29-1
D: .
J: TRBJ1-2

DNA: TGTGCCAGCACTCCGCGGGCTAACAACGAGCAGTACTTC
CDR3: CASTPRANNEQYF
length: 13
size: .
V: TRBV12-3/TRBV12-4
D: .
J: TRBJ2-7

DNA: TGTGCCAGCAGCTCGTGGGGCAATCAGCCCCAGCATTTT
CDR3: CASSSWGNQPQHF
length: 13
size: many
V: TRBV7-8
D: .
J: TRBJ1-5

DNA: TGTGCCAGCAGCTCAACCCGGACGGGAACATCTGAAGCTTTCTTT
CDR3: CASSSTRTGTSEAFF
length: 15
size: many
V: TRBV11-2
D: .
J: TRBJ1-1

DNA: TGTGCCATCAGTGAGTCGTGGGACAGGGACTTCAAGCAGTACTTC
CDR3: CAISESWDRDFKQYF
length: 15
size: many
V: TRBV10-3
D: TRBD1
J: TRBJ2-7

DNA: TGTGCCAGCATTTTCGGGGGCGGGAGGGCTTTTTGCTACGAGCAGTACTTC
CDR3: CASIFGGGRAFCYEQYF
length: 17
size: .
V: TRBV3-1
D: TRBD2
J: TRBJ2-7

DNA: TGCGCCAGCAGCCAACCCACGATGGGATCTGGAAACACCATATATTTT
CDR3: CASSQPTMGSGNTIYF
length: 16
size: .
V: TRBV4-1
D: .
J: TRBJ1-3

DNA: TGTGCCAGCTCCAAGGGGGTTTCCCAAGAGACCCAGTACTTC
CDR3: CASSKGVSQETQYF
length: 14
size: .
V: TRBV18
D: .
J: TRBJ2-5

DNA: TGTGCCAGCAGCGCCCCGGGGGGGCAATCCTCAACGGGAGAGACCCAGTACTTC
CDR3: CASSAPGGQSSTGETQYF
length: 18
size: .
V: TRBV9
D: TRBD2
J: TRBJ2-5

DNA: TGTGCCAGCAGTGAAGCGGGAGTGCGGTGGGGGACCCAGTACTTC
CDR3: CASSEAGVRWGTQYF
length: 15
size: many
V: TRBV2
D: .
J: TRBJ2-5

DNA: TGTGCCAGCAGTGAAGTGATCGCTGCTGGGCTGAACACTGAAGCCTGCTTT
CDR3: CASSEVIAAGLNTEACF
length: 17
size: .
V: TRBV6-1
D: .
J: TRBJ1-1

DNA: TGTGCCAGCAGCTTAGCGATCCTCTCTGGGGCCAACGTCCTGACTTTC
CDR3: CASSLAILSGANVLTF
length: 16
size: many
V: TRBV11-1
D: .
J: TRBJ2-6

DNA: TGTGCCAGTACCAAGACAGGGGGGAACACCGGGGAGCTGTTTTTT
CDR3: CASTKTGGNTGELFF
length: 15
size: many
V: TRBV19
D: TRBD1
J: TRBJ2-2

DNA: TGCAGTGTCTCCCAGGGTGAATATGGCTACACCTTC
CDR3: CSVSQGEYGYTF
length: 12
size: many
V: TRBV20-1
D: .
J: TRBJ1-2

DNA: TGTGCCAGCAGCTTAGTGCTCCCGGGACTAGCGGGAGTAGACACCGGGGAGCTGTTTTTT
CDR3: CASSLVLPGLAGVDTGELFF
length: 20
size: many
V: TRBV11-1
D: TRBD2
J: TRBJ2-2

DNA: TGTGCCAGCAGAAAGACTAGCGGGAACTCCTACGAGCAGTACTTC
CDR3: CASRKTSGNSYEQYF
length: 15
size: many
V: TRBV6-9
D: TRBD2
J: TRBJ2-7

DNA: TGTGCCAGCAGACACGAGAATCAGGGGGACACTGAAGCTTTCTTT
CDR3: CASRHENQGDTEAFF
length: 15
size: .
V: TRBV12-3/TRBV12-4
D: TRBD1
J: TRBJ1-1

DNA: TGTGCCACCACTTTTCGGCAGGGGAAAAAGTCTGGGGCCAACGTCCTGACTTTC
CDR3: CATTFRQGKKSGANVLTF
length: 18
size: .
V: TRBV24-1
D: .
J: TRBJ2-6

DNA: TGTGCCAGCAGCGTAGATTGGGGAGACGGTTCACCCCTCCACTTT
CDR3: CASSVDWGDGSPLHF
length: 15
size: many
V: TRBV9
D: .
J: TRBJ1-6

DNA: TGTGCCAGCAGTTTTCGTAGATGGGACGAGCAGTACTTC
CDR3: CASSFRRWDEQYF
length: 13
size: .
V: TRBV12-3/TRBV12-4
D: .
J: TRBJ2-7

DNA: TGTGCCAGCAGTTTTGGAGGTCTTAATAATTCACCCCTCCACTTT
CDR3: CASSFGGLNNSPLHF
length: 15
size: many
V: TRBV12-3/TRBV12-4
D: .
J: TRBJ1-6

DNA: TGTGCCAGCAGACCAACTTCCCAGAACACTGAAGCTTTCTTT
CDR3: CASRPTSQNTEAFF
length: 14
size: many
V: TRBV6-2/TRBV6-3
D: .
J: TRBJ1-1

DNA: TGTGCCAGCAGTTTCGAAGGGCTTAGCAATCAGCCCCAGCATTTT
CDR3: CASSFEGLSNQPQHF
length: 15
size: many
V: TRBV12-3/TRBV12-4
D: .
J: TRBJ1-5

DNA: TGTGCCAGCAGTTTAGGGGGTGGGCGGACCTACGAGCAGTACTTC
CDR3: CASSLGGGRTYEQYF
length: 15
size: many
V: TRBV12-3/TRBV12-4
D: .
J: TRBJ2-7

DNA: TGTGCCAGCAGCCGTGATTACAGGGGGACCAGTGAAAAACTGTTTTTT
CDR3: CASSRDYRGTSEKLFF
length: 16
size: once
V: TRBV7-8
D: TRBD1
J: TRBJ1-4

DNA: TGTGCCAGCAGCTCCGGACAGGGAAACACCGGGGAGCTGTTTTTT
CDR3: CASSSGQGNTGELFF
length: 15
size: many
V: TRBV7-8
D: TRBD1
J: TRBJ2-2

DNA: TGTGCCAGCAGAGCGACAGGAGACCAAGAGACCCAGTACTTC
CDR3: CASRATGDQETQYF
length: 14
size: many
V: TRBV6-2/TRBV6-3
D: .
J: TRBJ2-5

DNA: TGTGCCAGCAGTTTTAGGATTTCGAACACCGGGGAGCTGTTTTTT
CDR3: CASSFRISNTGELFF
length: 15
size: many
V: TRBV27
D: .
J: TRBJ2-2

DNA: TGTGCCAGCAGCCCCTTTTTTGCTAGCGGGAGACAAGAGACCCAGTACTTC
CDR3: CASSPFFASGRQETQYF
length: 17
size: many
V: TRBV12-3/TRBV12-4
D: TRBD2
J: TRBJ2-5

DNA: TGTGCCAGCAGCTCCGGCGGGGGGCGCGAGCAGTACTTC
CDR3: CASSSGGGREQYF
length: 13
size: many
V: TRBV7-3
D: TRBD2
J: TRBJ2-7

DNA: TGTGCCAGCAGTACCAACCGCGACAGGGTTAACTATGGCTACACCTTC
CDR3: CASSTNRDRVNYGYTF
length: 16
size: many
V: TRBV12-3/TRBV12-4
D: TRBD1
J: TRBJ1-2

DNA: TGTGCCACCATGGCCTTGACTAGCGGGACCTACACCGGGGAGCTGTTTTTT
CDR3: CATMALTSGTYTGELFF
length: 17
size: many
V: TRBV24-1
D: TRBD2
J: TRBJ2-2

DNA: TGTGCCAGCAGCTATACCTCAGGGGTCGACGACACTGATGCTTTCTTT
CDR3: CASSYTSGVDDTDAFF
length: 16
size: .
V: TRBV28
D: .
J: TRBJ1-1

DNA: TGCAGCGTTGAGGCAGGGGAAGAGACCCAGTACTTC
CDR3: CSVEAGEETQYF
length: 12
size: many
V: TRBV29-1
D: .
J: TRBJ2-5

DNA: TGTGCTGGGACCTTGACAAATGACTACGAGCAGTACTTC
CDR3: CAGTLTNDYEQYF
length: 13
size: .
V: TRBV30
D: .
J: TRBJ2-7

DNA: TGTGCCATCAGTGATCCATGGGGTCTGGCGGGGGGGCCGAACACCGGGGAGCTGTTTTTT
CDR3: CAISDPWGLAGGPNTGELFF
length: 20
size: .
V: TRBV10-3
D: TRBD2
J: TRBJ2-2